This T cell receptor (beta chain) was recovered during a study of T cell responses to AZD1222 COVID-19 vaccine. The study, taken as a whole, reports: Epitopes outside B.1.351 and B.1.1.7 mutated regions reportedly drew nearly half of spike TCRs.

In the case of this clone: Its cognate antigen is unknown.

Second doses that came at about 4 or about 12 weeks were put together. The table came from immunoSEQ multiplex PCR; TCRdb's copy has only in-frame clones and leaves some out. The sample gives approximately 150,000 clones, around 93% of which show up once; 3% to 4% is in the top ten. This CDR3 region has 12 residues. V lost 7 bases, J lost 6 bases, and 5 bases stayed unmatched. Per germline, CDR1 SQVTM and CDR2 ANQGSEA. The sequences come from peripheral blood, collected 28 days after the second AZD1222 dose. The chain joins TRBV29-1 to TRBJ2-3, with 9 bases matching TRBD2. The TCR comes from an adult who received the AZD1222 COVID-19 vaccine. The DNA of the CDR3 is TGCAGCGGGGTAGCGGGAGACGATACGCAGTATTTT. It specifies CSGVAGDDTQYF.